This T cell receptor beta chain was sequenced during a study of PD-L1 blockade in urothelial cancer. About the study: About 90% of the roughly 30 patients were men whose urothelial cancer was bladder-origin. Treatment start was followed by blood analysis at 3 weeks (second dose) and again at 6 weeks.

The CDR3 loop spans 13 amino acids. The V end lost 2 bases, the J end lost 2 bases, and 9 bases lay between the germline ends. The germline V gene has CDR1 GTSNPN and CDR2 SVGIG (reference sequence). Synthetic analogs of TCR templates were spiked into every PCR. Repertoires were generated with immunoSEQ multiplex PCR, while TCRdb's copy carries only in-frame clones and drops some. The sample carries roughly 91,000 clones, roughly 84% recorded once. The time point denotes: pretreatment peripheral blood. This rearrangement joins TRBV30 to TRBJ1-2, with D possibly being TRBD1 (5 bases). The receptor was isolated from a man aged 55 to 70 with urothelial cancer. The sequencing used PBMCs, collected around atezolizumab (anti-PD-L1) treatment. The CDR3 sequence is CAWSIGQNYGYTF. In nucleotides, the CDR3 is TGTGCCTGGAGTATAGGACAAAACTATGGCTACACCTTC. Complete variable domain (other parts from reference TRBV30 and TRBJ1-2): SQTIHQWPATLVQPVGSPLSLECTVEGTSNPNLYWYRQAAGRGLQLLFYSVGIGQISSEVPQNLSASRPQDRQFILSSKKLLLSDSGFYLCAWSIGQNYGYTFGSGTRLTVV.